This entry lists 22 T cell receptor beta chains sequenced from one sample in a study of identical twins (TCRdb year 2016). Libraries came from 5' RACE. Sequenced using an Illumina HiSeq 2000. TCRdb reran the public reads through fastp at Q25 and MiXCR, keeping productive beta chains. Duplicate CDR3 protein sequences are folded into a single record with the most common DNA and genes. The sample data list some 300,000 distinct CDR3 sequences, and 9% to 15% of these were observed just once. The top ten constitute approximately 7.5% of the sample. Another study also made use of these data, one on yellow fever vaccine responses in identical twins.

What was sequenced was CD8+ T cells sorted from blood. The receptors shown here come from a woman between 18 and 29 years old in good health.

The chain has TRBV2 and TRBJ1-4, with 9 nucleotides matching TRBD1. Looked up from germline, CDR1 is SNHLY and CDR2 is FYNNEI. V lost 7 bases to trimming and J lost 7 bases; unmatched junction nucleotides: 7. The CDR3 is 14 residues long. The CDR3 DNA reads as TGTGCCAGCAAACAGGGGGCGTTGGTTGAAAAACTGTTTTTT. Protein: CASKQGALVEKLFF.

This chain connects TRBV9 to TRBJ2-5; the match to TRBD2 covers 12 bases. CDR3 length equals 16 residues. The V and J ends lost 1 base and 3 bases, in that order; junction bases with no gene match: 4. Germline lookup yields CDR1 SGDLS and CDR2 YYNGEE. CDR3 bases: TGTGCCAGCAGCGTAAAGGCTAGCGGGAGGGAAGAGACCCAGTACTTC. Its protein is CASSVKASGREETQYF.

This CDR3 reads CAISESGTVNTEAFF. CDR3 DNA: TGTGCCATCAGTGAGTCCGGGACAGTGAACACTGAAGCTTTCTTT. The chain has TRBV10-3 and TRBJ1-1; 7 bases align to TRBD1. Per the germline V gene, CDR1 is ENHRY and CDR2 is SYGVKD. This CDR3 region has 15 residues. V lost 0 bases and J lost 0; bases outside the gene matches: 1.

This clonotype has a count of ten or more. V gene TRBV20-1 combines with J gene TRBJ1-5; 7 bases are shared with TRBD1. From germline, CDR1 is DFQATT and CDR2 SNEGSKA (reference sequence). This CDR3 contains 12 residues. V lost 2 bases to trimming and J lost 12 bases; unmatched junction nucleotides: 7. The CDR3 region is CSARQQGQFQHF. The CDR3 DNA sequence: TGCAGTGCTAGACAACAGGGGCAGTTCCAGCATTTT.

The chain has TRBV9 and TRBJ2-1, with 13 positions matching TRBD2. V trimming: 4 bases; J trimming: 7 bases; junction bases outside the gene matches: 5. In germline, CDR1 is SGDLS, CDR2 YYNGEE. This CDR3 has 15 amino acids. The CDR3 sequence is CASSPPGLAGNEQFF. CDR3 nucleotides: TGTGCCAGCAGCCCGCCGGGACTAGCGGGGAATGAGCAGTTCTTC.

This clonotype was observed a few times. Here the CDR3 DNA reads TGTGCCAGCAGTTCTAGGTCCGACACAAACTACGAGCAGTACTTC. Residues: CASSSRSDTNYEQYF. V and J are TRBV11-1 and TRBJ2-7; D uncertain. Deletions cut 6 bases from V and 3 bases from J, with 18 bases between. The CDR3 is 15 residues long. From germline, CDR1 is SGHAT and CDR2 FQDESV (reference sequence).

This clonotype was seen a handful of times. The chain recombines TRBV20-1 with TRBJ2-1; the match to TRBD1 covers 11 bases. Germline V lookup: CDR1 DFQATT, CDR2 SNEGSKA (reference sequence). The CDR3 is 16 residues long. The CDR3 nucleotides read TGCAGAGGTCCGGGACAGGGGGGACTTACCTACAATGAGCAGTTCTTC. It specifies CRGPGQGGLTYNEQFF.

The chain joins TRBV12-3 or TRBV12-4 to TRBJ2-1; unclear D gene. The CDR3 has 15 residues. Deletions cut 0 bases from V and 5 bases from J, with 11 bases between. The CDR3, as DNA: TGTGCCAGCAGTTTAGCGTGGGCGTGGGACAATGAGCAGTTCTTC. Translating gives CASSLAWAWDNEQFF.

This chain connects TRBV19 to TRBJ2-3; TRBD2 matches 12 bases. Germline values: CDR1 LNHDA, CDR2 SQIVND (reference sequence). CDR3 length equals 19 residues. The junction had 13 bases not matched to a gene; V was cut back by 5 bases and J by 1 base. Here the CDR3 DNA reads TGTGCCAGTAGTCCGGCTAGCGGGAGGGCGTACTCCGGCACAGATACGCAGTATTTT. Amino acid sequence: CASSPASGRAYSGTDTQYF.

This clonotype came up a few times. CDR3 sequence: CASSQTSGGAAEQFF. In nucleotides, the CDR3 is TGTGCCAGCAGCCAAACTAGCGGGGGGGCCGCTGAGCAGTTCTTC. The rearrangement links TRBV14 to TRBJ2-1; TRBD2 aligns across 13 bases. There are 15 residues in the CDR3. CDR1 and CDR2 (germline): SGHDN, FVKESK. V lost 2 bases, J lost 9 bases, and 4 bases stayed unmatched.

There are many counts of this clonotype. The J gene is TRBJ2-7, the V gene TRBV29-1; no definite D call. Germline-derived CDR1 and CDR2 are SQVTM and ANQGSEA. Between the trimmed V and J ends, which lost 2 bases and 1 base, there was a span of 6 bases. CDR3 length equals 12 residues. CDR3 protein: CSVEQESYEQYF. CDR3 nucleotide sequence: TGCAGCGTTGAACAGGAATCCTACGAGCAGTACTTC.

This rearrangement joins TRBV15 to TRBJ2-2; TRBD2 might be the D (6 bases). This CDR3 comprises 16 residues. V lost 1 base and J lost 0, with 9 bases in between. The germline CDR1 and CDR2 sequences are LNHNV and YYDKDF (reference sequence). The CDR3 sequence: CATSRGRGTNTGELFF. In nucleotides, the CDR3 is TGTGCCACCAGCAGAGGCCGCGGGACGAACACCGGGGAGCTGTTTTTT.

This clonotype was observed a few times. V is TRBV7-9 and J is TRBJ2-5, with no clear D. Germline V lookup: CDR1 SEHNR, CDR2 FQNEAQ (reference sequence). The length of the CDR3 is 13 residues. V lost 0 bases to trimming and J lost 2 bases, with 4 bases between them. In nucleotides, the CDR3 is TGTGCCAGCAGCTTAGCTCATCAAGAGACCCAGTACTTC. This encodes CASSLAHQETQYF. The variable domain in full, with the rest retrieved from reference TRBV7-9 and TRBJ2-5, is DTGVSQNPRHKITKRGQNVTFRCDPISEHNRLYWYRQTLGQGPEFLTYFQNEAQLEKSRLLSDRFSAERPKGSFSTLEIQRTEQGDSAMYLCASSLAHQETQYFGPGTRLLVL.

The rearrangement links TRBV6-6 to TRBJ2-5; TRBD2 matches at 7 bases. The CDR3 has 13 residues. Germline trimming cut 4 bases from V and 4 bases from J; bases unmatched to any gene: 3. Germline V CDR1 and CDR2: MNHNY, SVGAGI (reference sequence). The CDR3 DNA reads as TGTGCCAGCAGTTGGGCTAGCGGAGAGACCCAGTACTTC. Its protein is CASSWASGETQYF.

The rearrangement joins TRBV2 to TRBJ2-7; the match to TRBD2 covers 8 bases. Looked up from germline, CDR1 is SNHLY and CDR2 is FYNNEI. With V trimmed by 7 bases and J by 3 bases, 8 bases remained unmatched. The CDR3 runs 14 residues. The CDR3 protein is CASIPAGGNYEQYF. DNA of the CDR3: TGTGCCAGCATCCCCGCGGGGGGTAACTACGAGCAGTACTTC.

The V and J genes are TRBV14 and TRBJ2-1; perhaps TRBD1 as D (5 bases). The germline gives CDR1 SGHDN, CDR2 FVKESK. The CDR3 has 16 residues. V lost 4 bases and J 4 bases, leaving 17 bases between the germline ends. DNA for the CDR3: TGTGCCAGCAGCCGGTCGACCCCGCAGGGTTACAATGAGCAGTTCTTC. This sequence encodes CASSRSTPQGYNEQFF.

The J gene is TRBJ2-1, the V gene TRBV5-6, with 12 bases fitting TRBD2. The CDR3 loop spans 16 amino acids. Per germline, CDR1 SGHDT and CDR2 YYEEEE. J lost 8 bases, V lost 4 bases, and 10 bases had no gene match. This CDR3 is CASSPMTSGSPHEQFF. The CDR3 DNA follows: TGTGCCAGCAGCCCAATGACTAGCGGGAGTCCCCATGAGCAGTTCTTC.

The rearrangement uses TRBV5-6 and TRBJ1-5, with no clear D. Trimming took 4 bases from V and 4 from J, leaving 9 bases between them. CDR1 is SGHDT and CDR2 is YYEEEE in the germline V gene. This CDR3 has 13 residues. As DNA, the CDR3 is TGTGCCAGCAGCGAGAGGGAGAATCAGCCCCAGCATTTT. Translating it yields CASSERENQPQHF.

The chain is built from TRBV12-3 or TRBV12-4 and TRBJ2-1, with 10 positions matching TRBD2. V shed 2 bases and J 1 base; nucleotides not matched to a gene: 2. The CDR3 length is 16 residues. This CDR3 reads CASSLKRGGSYNEQFF. CDR3 DNA: TGTGCCAGCAGTTTAAAGCGGGGGGGATCCTACAATGAGCAGTTCTTC.

This clonotype was recorded a few times. The rearrangement joins TRBV7-9 to TRBJ1-6; D is unresolved. V lost 5 bases and J 2 bases, leaving 10 bases between the germline ends. This CDR3 contains 15 residues. From germline, CDR1 is SEHNR and CDR2 FQNEAQ (reference sequence). Written as DNA, the CDR3 is TGTGCCAGCAGCCCCGGGGAACCCTATAATTCACCCCTCCACTTT. This translates into CASSPGEPYNSPLHF.

This clonotype showed up just once. The chain has TRBV7-6 and TRBJ2-1, with TRBD2 matching 12 bases. The trim removed 5 bases at V and 8 bases at J, leaving 10 bases unmatched. Germline CDR1 and CDR2: SGHVS and FNYEAQ. This CDR3 is 16 amino acids long. The CDR3 sequence: CASSPRTSGIFDEQFF. CDR3 DNA sequence: TGTGCCAGCAGCCCCAGGACTAGCGGGATTTTTGATGAGCAGTTCTTC.

The chain links TRBV2 to TRBJ2-1; TRBD2 aligns across 8 bases. The CDR3 has 14 amino acids. Germline CDR1 is SNHLY and CDR2 is FYNNEI. V gave up 11 bases and J gave up 4 bases; unmatched junction bases: 10. The CDR3 reads CAAKPASGYNEQFF. In DNA, the CDR3 is TGTGCCGCCAAGCCTGCTAGCGGGTACAATGAGCAGTTCTTC.